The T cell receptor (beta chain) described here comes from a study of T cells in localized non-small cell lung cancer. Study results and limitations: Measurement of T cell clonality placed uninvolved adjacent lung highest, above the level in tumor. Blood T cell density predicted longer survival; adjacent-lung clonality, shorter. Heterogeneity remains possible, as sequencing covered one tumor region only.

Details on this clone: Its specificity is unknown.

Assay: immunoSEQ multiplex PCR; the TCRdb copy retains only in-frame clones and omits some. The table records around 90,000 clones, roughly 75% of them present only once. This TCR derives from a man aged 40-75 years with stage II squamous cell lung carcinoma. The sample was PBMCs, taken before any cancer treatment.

The DNA for the CDR3 is TGTGCCAGCAAATACAGGGGGCTGAACACTGAAGCTTTCTTT. This encodes CASKYRGLNTEAFF. The chain has TRBV6-5 and TRBJ1-1, with 9 nucleotides matching TRBD1. CDR1 is MNHEY, CDR2 SVGAGI, per germline. CDR3 length equals 14 residues. The trim removed 7 bases at V and 0 bases at J, leaving 3 bases unmatched.